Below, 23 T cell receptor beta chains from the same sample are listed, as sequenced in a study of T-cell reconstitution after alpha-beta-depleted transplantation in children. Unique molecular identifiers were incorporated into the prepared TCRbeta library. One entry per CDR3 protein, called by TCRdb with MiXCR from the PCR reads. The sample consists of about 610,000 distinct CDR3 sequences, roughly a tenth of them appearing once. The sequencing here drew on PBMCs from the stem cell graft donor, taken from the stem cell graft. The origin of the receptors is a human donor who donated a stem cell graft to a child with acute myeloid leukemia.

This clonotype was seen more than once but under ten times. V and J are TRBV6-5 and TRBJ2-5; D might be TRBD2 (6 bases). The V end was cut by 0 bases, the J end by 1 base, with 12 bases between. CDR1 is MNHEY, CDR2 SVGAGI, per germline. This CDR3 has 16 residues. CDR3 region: CASSYSTGRSQETQYF. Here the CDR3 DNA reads TGTGCCAGCAGTTACTCGACCGGGAGAAGCCAAGAGACCCAGTACTTC.

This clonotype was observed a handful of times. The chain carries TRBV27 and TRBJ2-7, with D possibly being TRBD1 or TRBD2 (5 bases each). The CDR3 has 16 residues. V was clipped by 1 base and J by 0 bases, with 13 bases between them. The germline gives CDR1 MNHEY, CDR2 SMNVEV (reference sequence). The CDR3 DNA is TGTGCCAGCAGTTTATTTCGTCGAGGGGTCTCCTACGAGCAGTACTTC. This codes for CASSLFRRGVSYEQYF.

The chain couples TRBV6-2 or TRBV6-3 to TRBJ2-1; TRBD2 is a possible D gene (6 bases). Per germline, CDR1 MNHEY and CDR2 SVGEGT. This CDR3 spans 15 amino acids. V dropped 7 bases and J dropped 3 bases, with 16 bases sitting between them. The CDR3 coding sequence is TGTGCCAGCAATATTGGGGCGGGATTCTACAATGAGCAGTTCTTC. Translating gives CASNIGAGFYNEQFF.

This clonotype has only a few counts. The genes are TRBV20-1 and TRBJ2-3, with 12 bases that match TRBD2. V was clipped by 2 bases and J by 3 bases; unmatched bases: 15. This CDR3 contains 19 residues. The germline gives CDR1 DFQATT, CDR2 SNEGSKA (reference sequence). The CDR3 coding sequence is TGCAGTGCTAGACCTTCTAGCGGGAGGGCCGATTGGTTGACAGATACGCAGTATTTT. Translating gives CSARPSSGRADWLTDTQYF.

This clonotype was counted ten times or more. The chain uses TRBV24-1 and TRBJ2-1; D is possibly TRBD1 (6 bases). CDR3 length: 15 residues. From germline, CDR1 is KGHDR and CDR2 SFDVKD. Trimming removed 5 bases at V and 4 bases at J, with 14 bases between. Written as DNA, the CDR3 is TGTGCCACCAGTGCCCGGGACATCGTATACAATGAGCAGTTCTTC. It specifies CATSARDIVYNEQFF.

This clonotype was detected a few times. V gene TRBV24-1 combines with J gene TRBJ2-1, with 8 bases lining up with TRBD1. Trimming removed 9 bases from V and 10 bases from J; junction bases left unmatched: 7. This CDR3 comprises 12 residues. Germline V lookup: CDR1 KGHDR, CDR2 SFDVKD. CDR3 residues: CATGTGFGEQFF. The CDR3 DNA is TGTGCCACCGGGACAGGCTTTGGGGAGCAGTTCTTC.

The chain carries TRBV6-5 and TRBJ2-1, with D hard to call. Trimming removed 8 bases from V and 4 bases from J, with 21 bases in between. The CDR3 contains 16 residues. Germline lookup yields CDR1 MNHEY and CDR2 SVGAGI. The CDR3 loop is CASHTSPGVGYNEQFF. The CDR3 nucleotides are TGTGCCAGCCATACAAGCCCCGGAGTAGGGTACAATGAGCAGTTCTTC.

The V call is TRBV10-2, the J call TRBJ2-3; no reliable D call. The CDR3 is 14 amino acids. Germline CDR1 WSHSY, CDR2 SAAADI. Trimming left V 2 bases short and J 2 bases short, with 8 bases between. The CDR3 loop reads CASSEPGSTDTQYF. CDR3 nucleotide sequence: TGCGCCAGCAGTGAGCCTGGCTCCACAGATACGCAGTATTTT.

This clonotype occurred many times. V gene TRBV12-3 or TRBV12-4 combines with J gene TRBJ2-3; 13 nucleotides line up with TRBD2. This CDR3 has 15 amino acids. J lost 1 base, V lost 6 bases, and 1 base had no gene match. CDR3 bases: TGTGCCAGCAGCGGACTAGCGGGAGGCACAGATACGCAGTATTTT. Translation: CASSGLAGGTDTQYF.

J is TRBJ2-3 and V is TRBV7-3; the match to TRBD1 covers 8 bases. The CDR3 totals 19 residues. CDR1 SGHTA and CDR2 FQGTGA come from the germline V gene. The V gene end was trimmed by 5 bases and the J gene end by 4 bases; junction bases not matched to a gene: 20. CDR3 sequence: CASSPGQGSGLLRSDTQYF. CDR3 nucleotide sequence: TGTGCCAGCAGCCCCGGACAGGGATCGGGTCTACTGCGCTCAGATACGCAGTATTTT.

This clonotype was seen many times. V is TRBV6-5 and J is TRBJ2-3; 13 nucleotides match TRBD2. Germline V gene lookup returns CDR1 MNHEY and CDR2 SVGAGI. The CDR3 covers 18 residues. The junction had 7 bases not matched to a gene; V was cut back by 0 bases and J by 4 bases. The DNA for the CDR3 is TGTGCCAGCAGTTACTCGTGGACTAGCGGGAGTACAGCAGATACGCAGTATTTT. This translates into CASSYSWTSGSTADTQYF.

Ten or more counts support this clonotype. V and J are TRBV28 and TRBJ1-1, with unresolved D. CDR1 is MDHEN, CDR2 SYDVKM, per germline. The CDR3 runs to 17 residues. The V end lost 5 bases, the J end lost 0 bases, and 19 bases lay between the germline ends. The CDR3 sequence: CASSPGRRVRMNTEAFF. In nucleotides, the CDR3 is TGTGCCAGCAGTCCGGGCCGAAGGGTACGGATGAACACTGAAGCTTTCTTT.

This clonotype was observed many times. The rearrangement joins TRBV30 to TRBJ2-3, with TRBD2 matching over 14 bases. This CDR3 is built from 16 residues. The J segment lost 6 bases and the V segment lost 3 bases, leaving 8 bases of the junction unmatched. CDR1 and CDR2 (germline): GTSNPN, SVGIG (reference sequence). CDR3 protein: CAWSPGLAGAGDTQYF. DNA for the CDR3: TGTGCCTGGAGCCCGGGACTAGCGGGAGCGGGGGATACGCAGTATTTT.

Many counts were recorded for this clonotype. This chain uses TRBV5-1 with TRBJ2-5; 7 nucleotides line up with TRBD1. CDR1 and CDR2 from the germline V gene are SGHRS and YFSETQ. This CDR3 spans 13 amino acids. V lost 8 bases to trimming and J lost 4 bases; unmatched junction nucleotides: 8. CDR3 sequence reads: CASGRGLAETQYF. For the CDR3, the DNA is TGCGCCAGTGGAAGGGGGCTGGCAGAGACCCAGTACTTC.

CDR3 sequence: CASSQDSSITYEQYF. The CDR3 region has the DNA TGCGCCAGCAGCCAAGACAGCTCGATAACCTACGAGCAGTACTTC. The chain is built from TRBV4-3 and TRBJ2-7; no reliable D call. The CDR3 is 15 amino acids. Germline CDR1 is LGHNA and CDR2 is YSLEER. Between the trimmed V and J ends, which lost 0 bases and 2 bases, there was a span of 11 bases.

The CDR3 DNA reads TGTGCCAGCAGTTCTGTAAAGGGTCCTAGCGGGAGAAAAGATACGCAGTATTTT. It yields the protein CASSSVKGPSGRKDTQYF. The rearrangement links TRBV28 to TRBJ2-3; TRBD2 agrees at 10 bases. The CDR3 has 18 amino acids. After removal of 4 bases from V and 5 bases from J, the junction contained 15 bases not matched to a gene. Germline loops: CDR1 MDHEN, CDR2 SYDVKM. Full variable domain (outside the CDR3, taken from reference TRBV28 and TRBJ2-3): DVKVTQSSRYLVKRTGEKVFLECVQDMDHENMFWYRQDPGLGLRLIYFSYDVKMKEKGDIPEGYSVSREKKERFSLILESASTNQTSMYLCASSSVKGPSGRKDTQYFGPGTRLTVL.

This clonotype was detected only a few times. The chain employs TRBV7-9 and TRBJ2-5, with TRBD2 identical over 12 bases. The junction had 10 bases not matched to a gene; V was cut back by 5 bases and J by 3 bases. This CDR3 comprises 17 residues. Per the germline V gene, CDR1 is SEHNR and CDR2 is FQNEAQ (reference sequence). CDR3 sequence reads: CASSTVTGLAGKETQYF. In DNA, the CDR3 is TGTGCCAGCAGCACCGTTACCGGACTAGCGGGGAAAGAGACCCAGTACTTC.

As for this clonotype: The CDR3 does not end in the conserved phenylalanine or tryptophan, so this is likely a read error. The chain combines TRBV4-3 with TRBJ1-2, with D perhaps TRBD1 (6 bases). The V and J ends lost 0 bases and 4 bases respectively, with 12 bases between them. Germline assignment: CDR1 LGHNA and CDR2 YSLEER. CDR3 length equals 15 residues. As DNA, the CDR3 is TGCGCCAGCAGCCAAGATGTTTGGACAGCCTATGGCTACACCTGC. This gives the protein CASSQDVWTAYGYTC.

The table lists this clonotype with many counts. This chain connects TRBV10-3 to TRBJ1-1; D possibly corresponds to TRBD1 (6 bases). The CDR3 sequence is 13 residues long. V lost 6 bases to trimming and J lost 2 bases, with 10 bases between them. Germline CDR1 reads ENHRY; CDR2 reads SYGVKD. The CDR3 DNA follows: TGTGCCATCAGCGGGACATCCAACACTGAAGCTTTCTTT. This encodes CAISGTSNTEAFF.

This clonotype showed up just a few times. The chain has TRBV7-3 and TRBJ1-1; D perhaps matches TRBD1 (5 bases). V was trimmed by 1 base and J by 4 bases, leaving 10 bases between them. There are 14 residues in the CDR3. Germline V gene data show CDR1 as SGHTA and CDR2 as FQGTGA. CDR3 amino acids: CASSLKGDGTEAFF. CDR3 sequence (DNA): TGTGCCAGCAGCTTAAAAGGGGACGGCACTGAAGCTTTCTTT.

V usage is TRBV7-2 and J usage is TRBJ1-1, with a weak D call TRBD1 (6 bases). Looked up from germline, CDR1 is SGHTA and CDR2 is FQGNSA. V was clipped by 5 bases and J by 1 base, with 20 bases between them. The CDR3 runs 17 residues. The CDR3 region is CASSPGGARRGNTEAFF. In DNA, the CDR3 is TGTGCCAGCAGCCCCGGGGGGGCAAGAAGGGGGAACACTGAAGCTTTCTTT.

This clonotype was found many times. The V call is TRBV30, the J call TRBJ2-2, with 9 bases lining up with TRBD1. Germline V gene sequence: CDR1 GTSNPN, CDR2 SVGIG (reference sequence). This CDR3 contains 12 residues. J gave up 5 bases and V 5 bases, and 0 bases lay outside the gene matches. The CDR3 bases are TGTGCCTGGGGGACAGGGACCGGGGAGCTGTTTTTT. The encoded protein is CAWGTGTGELFF.

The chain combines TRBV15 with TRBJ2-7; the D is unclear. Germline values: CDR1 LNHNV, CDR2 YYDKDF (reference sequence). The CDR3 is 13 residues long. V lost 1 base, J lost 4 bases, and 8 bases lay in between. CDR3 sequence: CATSRGLGYEQYF. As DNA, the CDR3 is TGTGCCACCAGCAGAGGTTTGGGATACGAGCAGTACTTC.